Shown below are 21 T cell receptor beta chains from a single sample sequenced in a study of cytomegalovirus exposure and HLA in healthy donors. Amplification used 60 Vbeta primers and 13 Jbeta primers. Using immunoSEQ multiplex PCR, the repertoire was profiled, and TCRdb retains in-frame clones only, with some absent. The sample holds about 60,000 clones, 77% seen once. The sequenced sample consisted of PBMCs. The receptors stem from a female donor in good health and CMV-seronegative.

This chain's CDR3 is CASSPSGTPYEQYF. The CDR3 DNA follows: TGTGCCAGCAGCCCTAGCGGGACACCCTACGAGCAGTACTTC. The chain uses TRBV7-9 and TRBJ2-7, with 9 positions matching TRBD2. The trim removed 5 bases at V and 2 bases at J, leaving 4 bases unmatched. CDR3 length: 14 residues. CDR1 and CDR2 from the germline V gene are SEHNR and FQNEAQ (reference sequence).

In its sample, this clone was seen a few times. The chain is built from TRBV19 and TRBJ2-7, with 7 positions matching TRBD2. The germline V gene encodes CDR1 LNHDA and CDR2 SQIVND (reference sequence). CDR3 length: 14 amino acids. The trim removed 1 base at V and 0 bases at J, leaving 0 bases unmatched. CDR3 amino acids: CASSIGTSSYEQYF. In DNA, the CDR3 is TGTGCCAGTAGTATAGGGACTAGCTCCTACGAGCAGTACTTC. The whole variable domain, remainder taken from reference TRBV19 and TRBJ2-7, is DGGITQSPKYLFRKEGQNVTLSCEQNLNHDAMYWYRQDPGQGLRLIYYSQIVNDFQKGDIAEGYSVSREKKESFPLTVTSAQKNPTAFYLCASSIGTSSYEQYFGPGTRLTVT.

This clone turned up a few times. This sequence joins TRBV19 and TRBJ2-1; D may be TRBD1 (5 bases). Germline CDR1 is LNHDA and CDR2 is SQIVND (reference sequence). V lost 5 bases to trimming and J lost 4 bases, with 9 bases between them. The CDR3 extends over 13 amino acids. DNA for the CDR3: TGTGCCAGTAGTTACAGGAGTTACAATGAGCAGTTCTTC. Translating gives CASSYRSYNEQFF.

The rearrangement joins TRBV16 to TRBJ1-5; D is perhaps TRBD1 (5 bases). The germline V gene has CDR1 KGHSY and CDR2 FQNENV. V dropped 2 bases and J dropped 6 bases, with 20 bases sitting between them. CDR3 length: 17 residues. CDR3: CASSQGAGQAASQPQHF. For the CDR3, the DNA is TGTGCCAGCAGCCAAGGGGCTGGTCAGGCGGCAAGTCAGCCCCAGCATTTT.

In DNA, the CDR3 is TGTGCCAGCAGCTTATTCGGTGACTACAGTTGCTTCTCTGGAAACACCATATATTTT. It codes for CASSLFGDYSCFSGNTIYF. This chain uses TRBV7-2 with TRBJ1-3; D gene unclear. V lost 2 bases and J 0 bases, leaving 20 bases between the germline ends. The CDR3 extends over 19 amino acids. CDR1 is SGHTA, CDR2 FQGNSA, per germline.

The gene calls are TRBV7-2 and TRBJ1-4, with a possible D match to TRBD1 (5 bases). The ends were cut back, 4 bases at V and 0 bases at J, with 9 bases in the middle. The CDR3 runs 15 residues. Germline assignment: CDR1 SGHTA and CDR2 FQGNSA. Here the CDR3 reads CASSSQGATNEKLFF. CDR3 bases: TGTGCCAGCAGCTCCCAAGGGGCAACTAATGAAAAACTGTTTTTT.

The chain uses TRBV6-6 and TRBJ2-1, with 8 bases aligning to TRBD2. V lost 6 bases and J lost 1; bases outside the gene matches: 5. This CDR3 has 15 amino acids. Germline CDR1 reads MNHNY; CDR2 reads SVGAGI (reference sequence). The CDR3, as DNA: TGTGCCAGCAGCTCGGGACTAGTTTCCTACAATGAGCAGTTCTTC. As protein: CASSSGLVSYNEQFF.

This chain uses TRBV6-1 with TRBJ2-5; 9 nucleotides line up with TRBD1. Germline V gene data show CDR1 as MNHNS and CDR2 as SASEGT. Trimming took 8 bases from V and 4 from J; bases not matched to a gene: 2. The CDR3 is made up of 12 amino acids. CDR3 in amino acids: CASSGQGETQYF. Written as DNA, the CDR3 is TGTGCCAGCTCGGGACAGGGAGAGACCCAGTACTTC.

The CDR3 here is CASSIKGTGSEQYF. CDR3 coding DNA: TGTGCCAGTAGTATAAAAGGGACAGGGAGCGAGCAGTACTTC. This chain connects TRBV19 to TRBJ2-7; 9 bases map to TRBD1. The length of the CDR3 is 14 residues. CDR1 and CDR2 from the germline V gene are LNHDA and SQIVND (reference sequence). Trimming cost V 2 bases and J 6 bases; bases outside gene matches: 5.

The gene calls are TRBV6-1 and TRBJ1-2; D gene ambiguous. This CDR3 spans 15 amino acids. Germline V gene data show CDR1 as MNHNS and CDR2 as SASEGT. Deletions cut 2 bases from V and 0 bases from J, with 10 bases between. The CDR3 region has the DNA TGTGCCAGCAGTGAATATCCGACAACTAACTATGGCTACACCTTC. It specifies CASSEYPTTNYGYTF.

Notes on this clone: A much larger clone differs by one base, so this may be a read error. CDR3 region: CASGYSPTVNTEAFF. The CDR3 DNA sequence: TGTGCCAGCGGTTACTCGCCGACAGTGAACACTGAAGCTTTCTTT. This chain uses TRBV6-6 with TRBJ1-1; D possibly corresponds to TRBD1 (5 bases). This CDR3 contains 15 residues. Per germline, CDR1 MNHNY and CDR2 SVGAGI (reference sequence).

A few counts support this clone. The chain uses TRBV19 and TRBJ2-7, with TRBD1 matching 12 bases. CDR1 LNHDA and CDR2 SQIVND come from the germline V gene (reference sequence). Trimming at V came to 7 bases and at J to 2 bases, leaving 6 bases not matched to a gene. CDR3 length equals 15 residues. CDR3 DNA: TGTGCCAGTACCGCGGGACAGGGGGCCACCTACGAGCAGTACTTC. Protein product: CASTAGQGATYEQYF.

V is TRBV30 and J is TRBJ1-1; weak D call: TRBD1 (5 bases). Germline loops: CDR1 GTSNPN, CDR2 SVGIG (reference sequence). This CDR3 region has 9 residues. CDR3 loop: CAGGTEAFF. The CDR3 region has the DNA TGTGCGGGGGGAACTGAAGCTTTCTTT.

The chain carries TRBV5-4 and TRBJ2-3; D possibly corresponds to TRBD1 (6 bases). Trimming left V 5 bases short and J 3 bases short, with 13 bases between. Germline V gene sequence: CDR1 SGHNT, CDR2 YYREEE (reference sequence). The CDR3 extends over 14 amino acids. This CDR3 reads CASSSRQATDTQYF. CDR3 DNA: TGTGCCAGCAGTTCCCGACAGGCAACAGATACGCAGTATTTT. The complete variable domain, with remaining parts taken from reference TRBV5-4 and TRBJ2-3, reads ETGVTQSPTHLIKTRGQQVTLRCSSQSGHNTVSWYQQALGQGPQFIFQYYREEENGRGNFPPRFSGLQFPNYSSELNVNALELDDSALYLCASSSRQATDTQYFGPGTRLTVL.

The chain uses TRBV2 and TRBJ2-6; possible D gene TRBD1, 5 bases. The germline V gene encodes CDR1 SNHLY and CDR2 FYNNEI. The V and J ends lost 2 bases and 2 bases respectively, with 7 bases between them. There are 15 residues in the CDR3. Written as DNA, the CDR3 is TGTGCCAGCAGTGAACAGGGAACTGGGGCCAACGTCCTGACTTTC. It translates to CASSEQGTGANVLTF.

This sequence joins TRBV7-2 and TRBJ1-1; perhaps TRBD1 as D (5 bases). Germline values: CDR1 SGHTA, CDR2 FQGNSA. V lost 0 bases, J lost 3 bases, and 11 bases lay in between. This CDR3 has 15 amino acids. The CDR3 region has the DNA TGTGCCAGCAGCTTAGCACTTGGCAGGGACACTGAAGCTTTCTTT. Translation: CASSLALGRDTEAFF.

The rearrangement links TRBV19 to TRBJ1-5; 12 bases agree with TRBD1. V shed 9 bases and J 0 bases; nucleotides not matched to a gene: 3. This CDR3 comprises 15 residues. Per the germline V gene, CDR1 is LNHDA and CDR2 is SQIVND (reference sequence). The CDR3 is CASGTGGYSNQPQHF. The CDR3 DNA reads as TGTGCCAGCGGGACAGGGGGCTATAGCAATCAGCCCCAGCATTTT.

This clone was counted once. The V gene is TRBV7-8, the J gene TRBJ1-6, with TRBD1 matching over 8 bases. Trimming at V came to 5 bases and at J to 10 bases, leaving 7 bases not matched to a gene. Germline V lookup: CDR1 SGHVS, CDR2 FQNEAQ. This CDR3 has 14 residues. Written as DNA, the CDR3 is TGTGCCAGCAGCAGGACAGGGAAGAAGTCACCCCTCCACTTT. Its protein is CASSRTGKKSPLHF.

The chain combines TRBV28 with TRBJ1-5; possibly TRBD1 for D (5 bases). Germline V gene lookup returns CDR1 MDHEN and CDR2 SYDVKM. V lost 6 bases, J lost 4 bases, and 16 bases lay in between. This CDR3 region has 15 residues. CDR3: CASSRLRGDNQPQHF. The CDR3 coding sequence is TGTGCCAGCAGCCGACTACGGGGGGATAATCAGCCCCAGCATTTT.

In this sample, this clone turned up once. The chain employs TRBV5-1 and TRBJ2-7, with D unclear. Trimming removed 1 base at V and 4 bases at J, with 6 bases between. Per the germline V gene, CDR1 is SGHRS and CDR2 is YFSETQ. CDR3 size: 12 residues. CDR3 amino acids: CASSLTAYEQYF. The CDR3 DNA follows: TGCGCCAGCAGCTTGACAGCTTACGAGCAGTACTTC.

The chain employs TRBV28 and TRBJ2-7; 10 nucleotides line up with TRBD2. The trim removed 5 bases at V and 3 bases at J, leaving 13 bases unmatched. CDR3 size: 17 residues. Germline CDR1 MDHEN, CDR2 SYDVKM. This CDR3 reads CASSPLPRLAGVYEQYF. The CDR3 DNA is TGTGCCAGCAGTCCTCTACCCAGACTAGCGGGCGTCTACGAGCAGTACTTC.